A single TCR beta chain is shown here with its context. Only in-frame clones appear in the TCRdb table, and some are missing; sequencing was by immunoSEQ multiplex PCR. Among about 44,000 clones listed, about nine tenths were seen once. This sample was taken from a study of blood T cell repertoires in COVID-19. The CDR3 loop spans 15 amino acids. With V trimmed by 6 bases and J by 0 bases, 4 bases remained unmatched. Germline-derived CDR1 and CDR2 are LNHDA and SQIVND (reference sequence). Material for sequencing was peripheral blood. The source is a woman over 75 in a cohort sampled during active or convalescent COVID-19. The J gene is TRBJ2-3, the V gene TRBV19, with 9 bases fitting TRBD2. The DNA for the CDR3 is TGTGCCAGTAGGTTAGCGGGGGCTAGCACAGATACGCAGTATTTT. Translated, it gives CASRLAGASTDTQYF.